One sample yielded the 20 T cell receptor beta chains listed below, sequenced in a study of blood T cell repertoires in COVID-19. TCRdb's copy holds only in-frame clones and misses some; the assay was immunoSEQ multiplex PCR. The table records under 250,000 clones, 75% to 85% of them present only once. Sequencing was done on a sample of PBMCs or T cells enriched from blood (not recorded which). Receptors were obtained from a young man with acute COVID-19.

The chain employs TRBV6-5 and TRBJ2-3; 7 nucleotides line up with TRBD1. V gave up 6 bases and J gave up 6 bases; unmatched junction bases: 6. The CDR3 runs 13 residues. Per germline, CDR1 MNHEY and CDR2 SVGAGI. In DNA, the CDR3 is TGTGCCAGCAGAAAGGGGGCGCTGGATACGCAGTATTTT. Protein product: CASRKGALDTQYF.

The CDR3 DNA sequence: TGTGCCAGCACCCGAGAGCCTAGCGGGGGAGCAGGGGAGACCCAGTACTTC. Amino acids: CASTREPSGGAGETQYF. The chain links TRBV4-2 to TRBJ2-5; 10 nucleotides match TRBD2. The CDR3 covers 17 residues. V shed 7 bases and J 5 bases; nucleotides not matched to a gene: 16. Germline loops: CDR1 LGHNA, CDR2 YNFKEQ.

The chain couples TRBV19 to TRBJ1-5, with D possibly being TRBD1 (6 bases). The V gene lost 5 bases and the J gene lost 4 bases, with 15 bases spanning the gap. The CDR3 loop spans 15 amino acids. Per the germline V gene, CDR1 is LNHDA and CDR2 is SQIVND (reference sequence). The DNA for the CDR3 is TGTGCCAGTAGTGGGGGGGGGCTCTCAAATCAGCCCCAGCATTTT. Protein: CASSGGGLSNQPQHF. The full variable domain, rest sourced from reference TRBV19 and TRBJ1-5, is DGGITQSPKYLFRKEGQNVTLSCEQNLNHDAMYWYRQDPGQGLRLIYYSQIVNDFQKGDIAEGYSVSREKKESFPLTVTSAQKNPTAFYLCASSGGGLSNQPQHFGDGTRLSIL.

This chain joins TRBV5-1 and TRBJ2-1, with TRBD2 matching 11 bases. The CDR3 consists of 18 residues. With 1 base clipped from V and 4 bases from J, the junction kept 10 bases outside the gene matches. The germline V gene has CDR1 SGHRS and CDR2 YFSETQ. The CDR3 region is CASSLRGRGLAGYNEQFF. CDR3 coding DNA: TGCGCCAGCAGCTTGAGGGGGCGCGGACTAGCGGGTTACAATGAGCAGTTCTTC.

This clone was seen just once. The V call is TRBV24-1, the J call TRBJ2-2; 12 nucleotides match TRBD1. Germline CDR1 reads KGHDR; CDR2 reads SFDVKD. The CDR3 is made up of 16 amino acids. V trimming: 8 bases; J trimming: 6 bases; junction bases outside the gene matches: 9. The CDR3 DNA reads TGTGCCACCAAATGCGGGACAGGGGGCGAGTCCGGGGAGCTGTTTTTT. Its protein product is CATKCGTGGESGELFF.

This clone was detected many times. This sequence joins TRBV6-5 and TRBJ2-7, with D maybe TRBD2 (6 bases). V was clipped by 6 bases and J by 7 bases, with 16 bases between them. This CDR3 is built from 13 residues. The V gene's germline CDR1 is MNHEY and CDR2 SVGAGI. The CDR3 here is CASRGDLFLEQYF. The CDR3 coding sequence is TGTGCCAGCAGGGGGGACTTGTTCCTAGAGCAGTACTTC.

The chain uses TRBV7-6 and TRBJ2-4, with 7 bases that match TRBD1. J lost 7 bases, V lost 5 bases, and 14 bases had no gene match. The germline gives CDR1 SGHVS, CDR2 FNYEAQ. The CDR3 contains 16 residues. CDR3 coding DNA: TGTGCCAGCAGCGACCTCGCGACAGGGTCGCGGAACATTCAGTACTTC. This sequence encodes CASSDLATGSRNIQYF.

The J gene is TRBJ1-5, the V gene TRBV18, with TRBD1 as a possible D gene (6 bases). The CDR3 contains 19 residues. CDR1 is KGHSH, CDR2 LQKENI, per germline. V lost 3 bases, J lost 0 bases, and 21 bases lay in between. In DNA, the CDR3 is TGTGCCAGCTCACCCCTACCCCCAACGACGACAGGTAGCAATCAGCCCCAGCATTTT. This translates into CASSPLPPTTTGSNQPQHF.

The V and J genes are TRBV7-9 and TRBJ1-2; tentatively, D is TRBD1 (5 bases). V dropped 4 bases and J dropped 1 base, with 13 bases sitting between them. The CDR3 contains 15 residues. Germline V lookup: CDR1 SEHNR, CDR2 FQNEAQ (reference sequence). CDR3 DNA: TGTGCCAGCAGCTGGGAAATCCAGGGTAACTATGGCTACACCTTC. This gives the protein CASSWEIQGNYGYTF.

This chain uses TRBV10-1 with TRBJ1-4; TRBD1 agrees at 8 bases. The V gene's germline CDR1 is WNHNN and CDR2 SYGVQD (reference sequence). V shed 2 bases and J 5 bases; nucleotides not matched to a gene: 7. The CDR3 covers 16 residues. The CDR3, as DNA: TGCGCCAGCAGTGAGCCCTTGGGACAGGCGAATGAAAAACTGTTTTTT. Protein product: CASSEPLGQANEKLFF.

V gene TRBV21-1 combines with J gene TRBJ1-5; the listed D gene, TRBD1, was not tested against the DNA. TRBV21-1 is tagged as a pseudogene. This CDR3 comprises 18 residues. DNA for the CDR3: TGTGCCAGCAGCAAAGGGACAGCCGTCATCTCCCCCAATCAGCCCCAGCATTTT. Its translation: CASSKGTAVISPNQPQHF.

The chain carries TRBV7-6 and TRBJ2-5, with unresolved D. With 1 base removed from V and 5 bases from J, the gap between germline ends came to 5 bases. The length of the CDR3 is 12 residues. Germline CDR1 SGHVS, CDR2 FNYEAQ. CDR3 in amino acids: CASSLVGETQYF. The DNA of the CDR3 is TGTGCCAGCAGCTTAGTCGGGGAGACCCAGTACTTC.

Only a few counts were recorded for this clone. CDR3 in amino acids: CASSTLQNTGELFF. CDR3 nucleotides: TGTGCCAGCAGCACATTACAGAACACCGGGGAGCTGTTTTTT. The chain employs TRBV7-6 and TRBJ2-2; D gene ambiguous. V lost 5 bases and J lost 1, with 8 bases in between. CDR1 is SGHVS and CDR2 is FNYEAQ in the germline V gene. The CDR3 runs to 14 residues.

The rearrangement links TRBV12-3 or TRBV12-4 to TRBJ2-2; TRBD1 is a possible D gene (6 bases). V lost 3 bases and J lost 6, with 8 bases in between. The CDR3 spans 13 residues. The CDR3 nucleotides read TGTGCCAGCAGTTTGGGGGCGCCCGGGGAGCTGTTTTTT. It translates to CASSLGAPGELFF.

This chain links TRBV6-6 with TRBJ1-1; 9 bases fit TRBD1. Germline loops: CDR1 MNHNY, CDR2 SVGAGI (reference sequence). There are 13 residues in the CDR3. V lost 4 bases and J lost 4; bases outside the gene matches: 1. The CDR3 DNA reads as TGTGCCAGCAGTTTGACAGGGGGCACTGAAGCTTTCTTT. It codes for CASSLTGGTEAFF.

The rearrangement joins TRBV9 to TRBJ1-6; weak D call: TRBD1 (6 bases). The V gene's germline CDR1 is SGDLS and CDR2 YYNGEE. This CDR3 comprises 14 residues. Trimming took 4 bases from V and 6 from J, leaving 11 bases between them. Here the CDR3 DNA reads TGTGCCAGCAGCTCCGACAGGATTAATTCACCCCTCCACTTT. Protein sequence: CASSSDRINSPLHF.

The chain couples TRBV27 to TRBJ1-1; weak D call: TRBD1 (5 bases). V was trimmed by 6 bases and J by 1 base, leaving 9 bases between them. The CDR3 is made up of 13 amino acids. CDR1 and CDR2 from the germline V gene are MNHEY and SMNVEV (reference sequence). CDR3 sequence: CASRRQTNTEAFF. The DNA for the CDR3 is TGTGCCAGCAGAAGACAGACGAACACTGAAGCTTTCTTT.

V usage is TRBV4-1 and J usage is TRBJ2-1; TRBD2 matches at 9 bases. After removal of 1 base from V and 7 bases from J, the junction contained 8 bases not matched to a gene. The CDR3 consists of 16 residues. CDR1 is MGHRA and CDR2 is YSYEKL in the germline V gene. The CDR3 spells CASSQGPASGANEQFF. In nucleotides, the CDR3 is TGCGCCAGCAGCCAAGGCCCCGCTAGCGGGGCGAATGAGCAGTTCTTC.

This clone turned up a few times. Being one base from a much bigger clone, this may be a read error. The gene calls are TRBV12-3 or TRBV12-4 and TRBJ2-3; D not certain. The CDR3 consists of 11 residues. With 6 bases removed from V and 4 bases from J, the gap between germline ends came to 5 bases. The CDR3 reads CASSLPDTQYF. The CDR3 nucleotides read TGTGCCAGCAGCCTCCCAGATACGCAGTATTTT.

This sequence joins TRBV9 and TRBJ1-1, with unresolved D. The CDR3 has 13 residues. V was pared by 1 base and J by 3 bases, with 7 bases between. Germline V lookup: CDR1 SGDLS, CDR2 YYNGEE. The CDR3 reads CASSVHSYTEAFF. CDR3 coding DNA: TGTGCCAGCAGCGTACATAGTTACACTGAAGCTTTCTTT.